What follows are 11 T cell receptor beta chains derived from one specimen sequenced in a study of blood T cell repertoires in COVID-19. TCRdb keeps only in-frame clones here, not all; method: immunoSEQ multiplex PCR. The profile shows 100,000 to 150,000 clones, roughly 80% of them singletons. Input material: peripheral blood. These receptors came from a human donor in a cohort sampled during active COVID-19.

The chain couples TRBV27 to TRBJ2-7; 12 nucleotides agree with TRBD1. There are 14 residues in the CDR3. Trimming removed 6 bases from V and 6 bases from J; junction bases left unmatched: 6. In germline, CDR1 is MNHEY, CDR2 SMNVEV (reference sequence). CDR3: CASSYGTGGLEQYF. CDR3 coding DNA: TGTGCCAGCAGCTACGGGACAGGGGGCCTCGAGCAGTACTTC.

The chain employs TRBV19 and TRBJ1-5; 12 bases are a match to TRBD1. Trimming cost V 5 bases and J 6 bases; bases outside gene matches: 8. The CDR3 is 16 amino acids. Germline CDR1 LNHDA, CDR2 SQIVND (reference sequence). The CDR3 sequence is CASSARDRGHGQPQHF. The CDR3 coding sequence is TGTGCCAGTAGTGCCCGGGACAGGGGGCACGGTCAGCCCCAGCATTTT.

This clone has a handful of counts. CDR3 protein: CSVPASGTGDWTEAFF. CDR3 DNA: TGCAGCGTCCCCGCTTCTGGGACAGGGGATTGGACTGAAGCTTTCTTT. The chain recombines TRBV29-1 with TRBJ1-1; TRBD1 agrees at 10 bases. The CDR3 sequence is 16 residues long. Trimming at V came to 6 bases and at J to 5 bases, leaving 15 bases not matched to a gene. Germline CDR1 is SQVTM and CDR2 is ANQGSEA.

The V call is TRBV4-1, the J call TRBJ2-5; maybe TRBD1 (7 bases). The V end was cut by 0 bases, the J end by 5 bases, with 16 bases between. In germline, CDR1 is MGHRA, CDR2 YSYEKL. The CDR3 has 16 residues. This CDR3 is CASSQDRSGGWETQYF. The DNA of the CDR3 is TGCGCCAGCAGCCAAGACCGATCAGGGGGGTGGGAGACCCAGTACTTC.

The CDR3 bases are TGCGCCAGCAGCCAAGCCCCCAGAGGGATAGCGGGGGCCTACGAGCAGTACTTC. Its protein product is CASSQAPRGIAGAYEQYF. J is TRBJ2-7 and V is TRBV4-1, with 9 bases identical to TRBD2. The J segment lost 2 bases and the V segment lost 1 base, leaving 12 bases of the junction unmatched. CDR1 MGHRA and CDR2 YSYEKL come from the germline V gene. This CDR3 has 18 amino acids.

The chain recombines TRBV9 with TRBJ1-1; 8 bases are a match to TRBD1. The CDR3 is 19 residues long. Germline V gives CDR1 SGDLS, CDR2 YYNGEE. V lost 4 bases, J lost 1 base, and 18 bases stayed unmatched. The CDR3, as DNA: TGTGCCAGCAGCCCCACAGGATATGACAGGGGAGGTCGGAACACTGAAGCTTTCTTT. This encodes CASSPTGYDRGGRNTEAFF.

The chain has TRBV11-2 and TRBJ2-5; D is possibly TRBD2 (6 bases). CDR3 length: 16 amino acids. Germline lookup yields CDR1 SGHAT and CDR2 FQNNGV. V dropped 7 bases and J dropped 1 base, with 19 bases sitting between them. CDR3 protein: CASISRRGAGQETQYF. The CDR3 bases are TGTGCCAGCATATCGAGGAGGGGCGCGGGCCAAGAGACCCAGTACTTC. The variable domain in full, completed from reference TRBV11-2 and TRBJ2-5, reads EAGVAQSPRYKIIEKRQSVAFWCNPISGHATLYWYQQILGQGPKLLIQFQNNGVVDDSQLPKDRFSAERLKGVDSTLKIQPAKLEDSAVYLCASISRRGAGQETQYFGPGTRLLVL.

This clone has a single count. V gene TRBV4-1 combines with J gene TRBJ2-5; TRBD2 matches at 14 bases. The CDR3 has 15 amino acids. Germline-derived CDR1 and CDR2 are MGHRA and YSYEKL. V trimming: 2 bases; J trimming: 7 bases; junction bases outside the gene matches: 3. The CDR3 sequence: CASSQTGLAGGTQYF. The CDR3 nucleotides read TGCGCCAGCAGCCAAACCGGACTAGCGGGAGGGACCCAGTACTTC.

This clone was seen a handful of times. The chain combines TRBV7-2 with TRBJ2-7; D remains unclear. The CDR3 totals 13 residues. V gave up 5 bases and J gave up 2 bases, with 10 bases separating them. Germline CDR1 and CDR2: SGHTA and FQGNSA. The CDR3 coding sequence is TGTGCCAGCAGCCCGCCATACACCTACGAGCAGTACTTC. It is translated as CASSPPYTYEQYF.

This rearrangement joins TRBV19 to TRBJ1-1; 11 bases are shared with TRBD1. In germline, CDR1 is LNHDA, CDR2 SQIVND (reference sequence). This CDR3 comprises 16 residues. The V and J ends lost 1 base and 7 bases, in that order; junction bases with no gene match: 8. CDR3 region: CASSIAGQGAGDEAFF. Written as DNA, the CDR3 is TGTGCCAGTAGTATAGCTGGACAGGGGGCTGGGGATGAAGCTTTCTTT.

This clone was detected once. The J gene is TRBJ1-1, the V gene TRBV30; TRBD1 might be the D (5 bases). V was trimmed by 3 bases and J by 0 bases, leaving 20 bases between them. The CDR3 consists of 17 residues. Germline lookup yields CDR1 GTSNPN and CDR2 SVGIG (reference sequence). CDR3 coding DNA: TGTGCCTGGAGAGAACAGCAGGGAAGGGCTATGAACACTGAAGCTTTCTTT. It codes for CAWREQQGRAMNTEAFF.